One and the same sample provided the 18 T cell receptor beta chains below, sequenced in a study of response to subunit inactivated influenza vaccine. TCRdb re-called the RT-PCR reads through MiXCR, storing one row per CDR3 protein. The repertoire holds about 780,000 distinct CDR3 sequences, with less than 20% as singletons. The material sequenced was PBMCs from blood, taken around 5 days after vaccination. These receptors originate from a man over 45 who received an inactivated influenza vaccine.

V and J are TRBV18 and TRBJ2-1; possible D gene TRBD2, 6 bases. Germline values: CDR1 KGHSH, CDR2 LQKENI. V gave up 0 bases and J gave up 4 bases, with 13 bases separating them. CDR3 size: 16 residues. CDR3 protein: CASSPPGGSLYNEQFF. The CDR3, as DNA: TGTGCCAGCTCACCACCAGGAGGGAGTCTGTACAATGAGCAGTTCTTC.

This chain links TRBV5-4 with TRBJ2-3, with 7 positions matching TRBD1. Trimming at V came to 0 bases and at J to 1 base, leaving 5 bases not matched to a gene. The CDR3 has 16 amino acids. Germline values: CDR1 SGHNT, CDR2 YYREEE (reference sequence). The CDR3 sequence: CASSLAKGARTDTQYF. CDR3 nucleotide sequence: TGTGCCAGCAGCTTGGCCAAGGGGGCCCGCACAGATACGCAGTATTTT.

The chain links TRBV28 to TRBJ2-3; D call uncertain. This CDR3 is 13 amino acids long. V was trimmed by 7 bases and J by 0 bases, leaving 8 bases between them. Germline loops: CDR1 MDHEN, CDR2 SYDVKM. Here the CDR3 reads CASKMTSTDTQYF. The CDR3 bases are TGTGCCAGCAAAATGACAAGCACAGATACGCAGTATTTT. Combining the CDR3 with reference TRBV28 and TRBJ2-3 gives the whole variable domain DVKVTQSSRYLVKRTGEKVFLECVQDMDHENMFWYRQDPGLGLRLIYFSYDVKMKEKGDIPEGYSVSREKKERFSLILESASTNQTSMYLCASKMTSTDTQYFGPGTRLTVL.

This clonotype has just a few counts. This chain joins TRBV5-1 and TRBJ2-5, with D possibly TRBD1 on 6 matching bases. CDR1 is SGHRS and CDR2 is YFSETQ in the germline V gene. V lost 6 bases, J lost 1 base, and 13 bases lay in between. CDR3 length equals 14 residues. In DNA, the CDR3 is TGCGCCAGCACCTCTACAGGGTCCCAAGAGACCCAGTACTTC. Translation: CASTSTGSQETQYF.

The chain is built from TRBV27 and TRBJ2-2; D is perhaps TRBD2 (5 bases). V was cut by 3 bases and J by 1 base, with 9 bases left in between. From germline, CDR1 is MNHEY and CDR2 SMNVEV (reference sequence). This CDR3 comprises 15 residues. The CDR3 here is CASSFGGWNTGELFF. The CDR3 region has the DNA TGTGCCAGCAGTTTTGGAGGATGGAACACCGGGGAGCTGTTTTTT.

This clonotype was counted a few times. The chain has TRBV29-1 and TRBJ2-5; TRBD1 agrees at 12 bases. CDR3 size: 14 residues. Germline CDR1 reads SQVTM; CDR2 reads ANQGSEA. Trimming cost V 7 bases and J 5 bases; bases outside gene matches: 8. CDR3 residues: CSAGTGGFSETQYF. The CDR3 DNA is TGCAGCGCCGGGACAGGGGGCTTCTCGGAGACCCAGTACTTC. Based on the CDR3 plus reference TRBV29-1 and TRBJ2-5, the full variable domain is SAVISQKPSRDICQRGTSLTIQCQVDSQVTMMFWYRQQPGQSLTLIATANQGSEATYESGFVIDKFPISRPNLTFSTLTVSNMSPEDSSIYLCSAGTGGFSETQYFGPGTRLLVL.

The table lists this clonotype with a few counts. The chain couples TRBV20-1 to TRBJ2-7; no clear D gene. Germline V gives CDR1 DFQATT, CDR2 SNEGSKA (reference sequence). The CDR3 is 14 amino acids. With 3 bases removed from V and 6 bases from J, the gap between germline ends came to 18 bases. This CDR3 reads CSARAPVRRSEQYF. DNA for the CDR3: TGCAGTGCTAGGGCCCCGGTTCGAAGGAGCGAGCAGTACTTC.

This clonotype has a handful of counts. The rearrangement links TRBV4-2 to TRBJ1-4; D remains ambiguous. V lost 4 bases and J lost 5, with 11 bases in between. The CDR3 consists of 14 residues. In germline, CDR1 is LGHNA, CDR2 YNFKEQ. The CDR3 region is CASSLAVQNEKLFF. The DNA for the CDR3 is TGTGCCAGCAGCCTTGCCGTGCAGAATGAAAAACTGTTTTTT.

This clonotype was found a few times. The chain employs TRBV5-4 and TRBJ2-7, with a possible D match to TRBD1 (7 bases). V was clipped by 2 bases and J by 5 bases, with 23 bases between them. The germline V gene encodes CDR1 SGHNT and CDR2 YYREEE (reference sequence). The CDR3 consists of 17 residues. DNA of the CDR3: TGTGCCAGCAGCTTCCCAACTCCGGAGGGGGCGGAAAACGAGCAGTACTTC. Its translation is CASSFPTPEGAENEQYF.

The rearrangement links TRBV29-1 to TRBJ1-1; the match to TRBD1 covers 7 bases. Germline V lookup: CDR1 SQVTM, CDR2 ANQGSEA. The CDR3 has 14 amino acids. V was clipped by 1 base and J by 5 bases; unmatched bases: 7. The CDR3 reads CSVEVAGGETEAFF. The CDR3 DNA is TGCAGCGTTGAAGTGGCAGGGGGGGAGACTGAAGCTTTCTTT.

The chain couples TRBV10-3 to TRBJ2-5; 8 bases match TRBD1. The CDR3 extends over 16 amino acids. Germline V gene data show CDR1 as ENHRY and CDR2 as SYGVKD. J lost 3 bases, V lost 6 bases, and 12 bases had no gene match. For the CDR3, the DNA is TGTGCCATCAGGTCAGGACAGGGTTTGGGCGAAGAGACCCAGTACTTC. Translation gives CAIRSGQGLGEETQYF.

This clonotype has a handful of counts. The V gene is TRBV5-1, the J gene TRBJ2-3; a possible D gene is TRBD1 (6 bases). This CDR3 is built from 18 residues. The V end lost 3 bases, the J end lost 3 bases, and 23 bases lay between the germline ends. Per germline, CDR1 SGHRS and CDR2 YFSETQ. CDR3 DNA: TGCGCCAGCAGCTCGGATGAACAGGACAGAGTTAATACAGATACGCAGTATTTT. Translation gives CASSSDEQDRVNTDTQYF.

This clonotype has only a few counts. The gene calls are TRBV6-2 or TRBV6-3 and TRBJ2-1; D gene uncertain. V lost 5 bases and J lost 6, with 11 bases in between. The CDR3 contains 13 residues. The germline CDR1 and CDR2 sequences are MNHEY and SVGEGT. The CDR3 region is CASSGPPLNEQFF. The CDR3 DNA is TGTGCCAGCAGTGGGCCTCCCCTCAATGAGCAGTTCTTC.

V usage is TRBV12-3 or TRBV12-4 and J usage is TRBJ2-2, with D possibly matching TRBD1 (6 bases). V gave up 4 bases and J gave up 1 base, with 13 bases separating them. The CDR3 sequence is 16 residues long. The CDR3: CASSYREPRNTGELFF. The CDR3 DNA sequence: TGTGCCAGCAGTTACAGGGAGCCCCGGAACACCGGGGAGCTGTTTTTT.

This clonotype was seen more than once but under ten times. The rearrangement uses TRBV5-1 and TRBJ1-2, with 9 bases lining up with TRBD1. The CDR3 covers 14 residues. Germline V gene sequence: CDR1 SGHRS, CDR2 YFSETQ. V lost 4 bases and J lost 5; bases outside the gene matches: 6. CDR3 region: CASSSLGQGYGYTF. The CDR3 DNA is TGCGCCAGCAGCAGCCTTGGACAGGGGTATGGCTACACCTTC.

The CDR3 is CASSVGIPFYSNQPQHF. CDR3 coding DNA: TGTGCCAGCAGTGTCGGGATCCCTTTCTATAGCAATCAGCCCCAGCATTTT. This chain links TRBV2 with TRBJ1-5; D gene ambiguous. The CDR3 consists of 17 residues. In germline, CDR1 is SNHLY, CDR2 FYNNEI. V was clipped by 4 bases and J by 0 bases, with 16 bases between them.

This clonotype has at least ten counts. The chain has TRBV28 and TRBJ2-1; 10 nucleotides agree with TRBD2. Germline CDR1 reads MDHEN; CDR2 reads SYDVKM. This CDR3 has 14 residues. With 5 bases clipped from V and 5 bases from J, the junction kept 3 bases outside the gene matches. The CDR3 DNA sequence: TGTGCCAGCAGTCAAAGCGGGGGGGACAATGAGCAGTTCTTC. Translation gives CASSQSGGDNEQFF.

The gene calls are TRBV5-6 and TRBJ2-3, with no clear D. The ends were cut back, 5 bases at V and 2 bases at J, with 9 bases in the middle. CDR3 length: 13 amino acids. The V gene's germline CDR1 is SGHDT and CDR2 YYEEEE. The CDR3 bases are TGTGCCAGCAGATGGGGTTCCACAGATACGCAGTATTTT. Amino acids: CASRWGSTDTQYF.